The rows below give T cell receptor beta chains drawn from one sample of a study of beta chain features in type 1 diabetes. Clones were read by immunoSEQ multiplex PCR, and TCRdb kept only the in-frame ones, dropping some. The sample yields approximately 160,000 clones, approximately 8.1% seen once. Sequenced: central memory CD4+ T cells from blood. The receptors originated from a man aged 18-30 years in good health. CDR3s include the opening cysteine and the closing phenylalanine or tryptophan. A D gene is named only where the DNA matches it firmly. Where a row states a size, it is once, few, many or the class of an expanded clone; other rows omit it.

D gene	clone size	V gene	J gene	CDR3 protein	CDR3 DNA
TRBD1	few	TRBV19	TRBJ2-6	CASSSGQAGANVLTF	TGTGCCAGTAGTTCGGGACAGGCTGGGGCCAACGTCCTGACTTTC
NA	many	TRBV28	TRBJ2-3	CASLQGMLTDTQYF	TGTGCCAGCCTGCAGGGGATGTTAACAGATACGCAGTATTTT
NA	NA	TRBV4-1	TRBJ1-2	CASSTQGSMDGYTF	TGCGCCAGCAGCACCCAGGGTTCTATGGATGGCTACACCTTC
TRBD2	NA	TRBV4-3	TRBJ2-3	CASSLAGGRTDTQYF	TGCGCCAGCAGCCTAGCGGGGGGGCGAACAGATACGCAGTATTTT
NA	NA	TRBV21-1	TRBJ1-5	CASSRDNQPQHF	TGTGCCAGCAGCAGAGACAATCAGCCCCAGCATTTT
NA	NA	TRBV9	TRBJ1-2	CASSPDTGYYGYTF	TGTGCCAGCAGCCCGGACACCGGCTACTATGGCTACACCTTC
NA	many	TRBV7-2	TRBJ2-7	CASSLVGRAYEQYF	TGTGCCAGCAGCTTAGTTGGCAGGGCCTACGAGCAGTACTTC
TRBD1	NA	TRBV10-3	TRBJ2-7	CAITATGAYEQYF	TGTGCCATCACTGCGACAGGGGCCTACGAGCAGTACTTC
NA	many	TRBV7-9	TRBJ1-4	CASSPVGGIGEKLFF	TGTGCCAGCAGCCCGGTTGGGGGGATTGGCGAAAAACTGTTTTTT
NA	NA	TRBV4-1	TRBJ2-7	CASSQHYLSSYEQYF	TGTGCCAGCAGCCAACATTACCTGAGCTCCTACGAGCAGTACTTC
TRBD2	few	TRBV5-4	TRBJ2-7	CASSPGLAGNEQYF	TGTGCCAGCAGCCCGGGGCTAGCGGGGAACGAGCAGTACTTC